This T cell receptor beta chain was observed in a study of T-cell memory formation after mild COVID-19. V lost 1 base and J lost 7; bases outside the gene matches: 16. This CDR3 spans 17 amino acids. From germline, CDR1 is DFQATT and CDR2 SNEGSKA (reference sequence). TCR alpha and TCR beta cDNA libraries carrying sample barcodes and UMIs came from 5'RACE with constant-segment primers. TCRdb used MiXCR to reprocess the 5' RACE reads, holding one entry per CDR3 protein. The data contain about 49,000 distinct CDR3 sequences, approximately 6.6% of them singletons. Sequences were obtained from PBMCs or a T cell subset sorted from them (not recorded which). The sequence was collected from a man younger than 30 who had mild COVID-19 (a few samples of this study predate the infection). Cell type and time point are not known. V usage is TRBV20-1 and J usage is TRBJ2-1; 7 bases match TRBD2. CDR3 sequence (DNA): TGCAGTGCTAGAGGCATAATAGCGTCGCGGGGGATTAATGAGCAGTTCTTC. It specifies CSARGIIASRGINEQFF.